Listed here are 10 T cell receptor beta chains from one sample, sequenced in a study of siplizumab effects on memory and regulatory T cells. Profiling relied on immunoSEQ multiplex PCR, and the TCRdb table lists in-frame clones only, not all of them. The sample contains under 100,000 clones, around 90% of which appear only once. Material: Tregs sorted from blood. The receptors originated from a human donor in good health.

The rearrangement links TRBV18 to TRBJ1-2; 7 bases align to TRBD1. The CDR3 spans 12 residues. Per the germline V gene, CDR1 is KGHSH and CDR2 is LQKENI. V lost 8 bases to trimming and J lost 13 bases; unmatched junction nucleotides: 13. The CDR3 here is CASARQGGSLTF. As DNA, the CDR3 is TGTGCCAGCGCCAGACAGGGAGGATCCCTCACCTTC.

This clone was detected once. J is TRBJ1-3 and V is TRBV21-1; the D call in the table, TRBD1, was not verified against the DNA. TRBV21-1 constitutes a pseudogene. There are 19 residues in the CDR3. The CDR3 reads CASSKDRQETLNSGNTIYF. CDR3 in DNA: TGTGCCAGCAGCAAAGACCGACAGGAGACACTTAACTCTGGAAACACCATATATTTT.

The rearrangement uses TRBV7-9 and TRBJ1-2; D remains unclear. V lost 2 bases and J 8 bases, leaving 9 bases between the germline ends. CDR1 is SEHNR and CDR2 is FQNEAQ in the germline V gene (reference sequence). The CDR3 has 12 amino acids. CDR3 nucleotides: TGTGCCAGCAGCTTATTGGGCGGCGGCTACACCTTC. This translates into CASSLLGGGYTF.

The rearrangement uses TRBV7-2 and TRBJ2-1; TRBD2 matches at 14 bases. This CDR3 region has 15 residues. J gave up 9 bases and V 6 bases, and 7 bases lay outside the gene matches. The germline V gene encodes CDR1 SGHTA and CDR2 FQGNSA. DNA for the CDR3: TGTGCCAGCAGACGGACTAGCGGGGGGTTCGGTGAGCAGTTCTTC. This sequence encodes CASRRTSGGFGEQFF.

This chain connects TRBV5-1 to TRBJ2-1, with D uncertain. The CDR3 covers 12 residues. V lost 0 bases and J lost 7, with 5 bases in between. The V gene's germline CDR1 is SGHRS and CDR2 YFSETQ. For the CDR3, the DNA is TGCGCCAGCAGCTTGGCCTGGAATGAGCAGTTCTTC. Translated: CASSLAWNEQFF.

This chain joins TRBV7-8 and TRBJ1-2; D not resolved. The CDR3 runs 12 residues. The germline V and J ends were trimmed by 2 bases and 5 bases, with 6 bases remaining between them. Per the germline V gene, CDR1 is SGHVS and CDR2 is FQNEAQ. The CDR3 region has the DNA TGTGCCAGCAGCTTAACAGATTATGGCTACACCTTC. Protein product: CASSLTDYGYTF.

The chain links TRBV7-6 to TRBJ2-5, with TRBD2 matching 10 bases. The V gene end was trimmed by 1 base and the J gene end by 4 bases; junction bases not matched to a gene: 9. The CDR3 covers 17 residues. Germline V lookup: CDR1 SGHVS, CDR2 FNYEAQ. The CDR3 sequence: CASSLGLAGAWGETQYF. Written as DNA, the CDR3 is TGTGCCAGCAGCTTAGGCCTAGCGGGGGCTTGGGGAGAGACCCAGTACTTC. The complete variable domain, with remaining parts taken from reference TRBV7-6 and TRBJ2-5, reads GAGVSQSPRYKVTKRGQDVALRCDPISGHVSLYWYRQALGQGPEFLTYFNYEAQQDKSGLPNDRFSAERPEGSISTLTIQRTEQRDSAMYRCASSLGLAGAWGETQYFGPGTRLLVL.

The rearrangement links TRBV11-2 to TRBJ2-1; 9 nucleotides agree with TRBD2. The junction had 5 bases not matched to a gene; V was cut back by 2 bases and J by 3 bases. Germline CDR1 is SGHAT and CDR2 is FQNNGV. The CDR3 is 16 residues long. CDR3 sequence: CASSLRLAGVYNEQFF. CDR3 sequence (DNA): TGTGCCAGCAGCTTAAGGTTAGCGGGGGTCTACAATGAGCAGTTCTTC.

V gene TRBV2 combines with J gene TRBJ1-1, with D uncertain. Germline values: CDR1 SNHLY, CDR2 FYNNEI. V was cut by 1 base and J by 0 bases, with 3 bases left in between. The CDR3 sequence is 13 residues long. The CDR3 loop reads CASSEGVNTEAFF. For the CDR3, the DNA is TGTGCCAGCAGTGAAGGGGTGAACACTGAAGCTTTCTTT.

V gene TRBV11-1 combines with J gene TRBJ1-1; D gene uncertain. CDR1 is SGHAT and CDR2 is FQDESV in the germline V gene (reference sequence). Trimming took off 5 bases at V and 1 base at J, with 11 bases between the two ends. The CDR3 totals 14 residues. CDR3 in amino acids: CASSALVTNTEAFF. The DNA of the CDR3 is TGTGCCAGCAGCGCGCTCGTCACGAACACTGAAGCTTTCTTT.